This T cell receptor (beta chain) appears in the sequencing data of a study of blood T cell repertoires in COVID-19 (TCRdb year 2020). Study-wide context: Collaborator samples came from the United States, Italy and Spain and covered acute and convalescent phases of COVID-19. The prospective study material was composed of cDNA or gDNA derived from T cells, B-cell-depleted T cells, or PBMCs. The dataset comprised deeply sampled blood TCRbeta repertoires from subjects exposed to, actively infected with, or recovered from COVID-19. The repertoires were released in a freely available public database intended as a resource for research on the immune response to SARS-CoV-2. Samples were obtained from the ongoing ImmuneRACE study (first 160 participants) and from over a thousand subjects provided by 6 global collaborators. Nearly every sample came with metadata listing a de-identified subject ID, COVID-19 status, age in years and sex. Where available, HLA class I and class II types were obtained from metadata supplied by the sample provider rather than from assay-based typing.

The germline V gene specifies SNHLY as CDR1 and FYNNEI as CDR2. Trimming removed 2 bases from V and 4 bases from J, leaving 15 bases between the germline ends. The CDR3 spans 16 residues, from the cysteine through the phenylalanine. Of all the DNA, just the CDR3 is kept, 48 bases in frame from base 1. TCRbeta CDR3 regions were amplified from genomic DNA using the immunoSEQ Assay, a bias-controlled multiplex PCR. Per the original workflow: The number of nucleated cells in each sample was estimated from the amplification of reference gene primers within the assay. To quantify the absolute abundance of each unique TCRbeta CDR3 rearrangement, sequence reads were collapsed and filtered. For each sample, productive Simpson clonality was calculated as the square root of Simpson's diversity index over productive rearrangements. TCRdb retrieved this table from immuneACCESS and kept in-frame rearrangements only. Not all clones are present; in checked studies, unresolved V genes account for under half, and no reason is known for the remainder. V and J calls and clone size are copied from that table; D and trimming were computed from the DNA. A total of roughly 300,000 clones appear in this sample, over 75% of them only once. Clones ranked in the top ten supply under 5.5% of the sample.

Details on this clone: The antigen it recognizes is unknown. It has no much larger one-base neighbor in the sample; base qualities were not kept.

Enrolling through a virtual design, the prospective study's participants ranged in age from roughly 18 to 100 years and lived across 24 United States geographic areas. In the prospective study, participants were assigned to cohorts based on the clinical history participants reported in a screening survey and a study questionnaire. ImmuneRACE Cohort 3 recovered participants were defined by two consecutive negative NP/OP PCR tests, healthcare professional clearance, or symptom resolution. Mobile phlebotomists in the prospective study collected whole blood, serum and a nasopharyngeal or oropharyngeal swab from every participant. Over an approximately 2-month period, participants in the prospective study had the option of providing additional blood draws and questionnaires. Before DNA extraction, prospective study blood samples were shipped either frozen or at room temperature. Broad study findings and their caveats: The quantity of clinical and demographic metadata differed by source and by participant and was supplied without curation.

The chain joins TRBV2 to TRBJ1-3; TRBD1 is a possible D gene, resting on 6 matching bases. Sequences were obtained from PBMCs or T cells enriched from blood (not recorded which). The sequence was obtained from a woman aged 25-40 years who had recovered from COVID-19. The DNA sequence is given as TGTGCCAGCAGTGAATTAAGTGCAGGGGTCGGAAACACCATATATTTT. This yields the protein CASSELSAGVGNTIYF.